This T cell receptor (beta chain) was profiled in a study of blood T cell repertoires in COVID-19. About the research overall: The study drew acute and convalescent COVID-19 samples from the United States, Italy and Spain. The cDNA or gDNA used as material had been derived from T cells, B-cell-depleted T cells, or PBMCs.

Germline V CDR1 and CDR2: LNHDA, SQIVND (reference sequence). V trimming: 5 bases; J trimming: 2 bases; junction bases outside the gene matches: 6. The CDR3 loop spans 17 amino acids. Original methodology: How many nucleated cells were present was estimated from reference gene primer amplification. Data came from immunoSEQ multiplex PCR; TCRdb stores just in-frame clones and leaves some out. V, J and clone size are those of that table, while D and trimming were read from the DNA. This table has 190,000 or so clones, more than 75% appearing once. The chain has TRBV19 and TRBJ2-1; 13 bases are shared with TRBD2. Source material: peripheral blood. This sequence was found in a man between 35 and 55 years old with active or convalescent COVID-19. CDR3 bases: TGTGCCAGTAGTGGGAGACTAGCGGGGGGCCCCTACAATGAGCAGTTCTTC. Protein: CASSGRLAGGPYNEQFF.